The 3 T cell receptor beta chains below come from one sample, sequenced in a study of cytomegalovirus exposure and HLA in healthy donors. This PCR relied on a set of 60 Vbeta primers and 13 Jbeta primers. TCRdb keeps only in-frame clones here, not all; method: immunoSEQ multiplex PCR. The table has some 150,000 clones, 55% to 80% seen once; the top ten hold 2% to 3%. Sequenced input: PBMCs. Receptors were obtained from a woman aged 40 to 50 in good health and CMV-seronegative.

CDR3 protein: CASSLSGGRDQPQHF. CDR3 in DNA: TGTGCCAGCAGCTTAAGCGGGGGGCGAGATCAGCCCCAGCATTTT. The chain recombines TRBV7-8 with TRBJ1-5; perhaps TRBD1 as D (6 bases). The CDR3 sequence is 15 residues long. CDR1 SGHVS and CDR2 FQNEAQ come from the germline V gene. Trimming shortened V by 2 bases and J by 5 bases, and 13 bases separated the two germline ends.

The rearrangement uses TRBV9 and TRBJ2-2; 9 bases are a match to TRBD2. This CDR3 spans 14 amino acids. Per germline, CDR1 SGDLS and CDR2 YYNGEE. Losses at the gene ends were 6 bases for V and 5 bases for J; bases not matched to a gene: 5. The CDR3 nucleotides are TGTGCCAGCATGAGGACTAGCGAAACCGGGGAGCTGTTTTTT. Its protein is CASMRTSETGELFF.

The CDR3, as DNA: TGCGCCAGTACGCGGGGGCTGGGGTCGAACACTGAAGCTTTCTTT. The encoded protein is CASTRGLGSNTEAFF. The chain joins TRBV4-3 to TRBJ1-1, with D possibly matching TRBD1 (6 bases). Germline CDR1 LGHNA, CDR2 YSLEER. Trimming cost V 9 bases and J 1 base, with 18 bases left between them. The CDR3 is made up of 15 amino acids.